Sequencing of this T cell receptor beta chain was carried out in a study of blood T cell repertoires in COVID-19. On the study more broadly: Both acute and convalescent COVID-19 samples were obtained from the United States, Italy and Spain. PBMCs, B-cell-depleted T cells, or T cells were the source of the cDNA or gDNA that made up the material.

In the original workflow: Using reference gene primer amplification, nucleated cell counts were estimated. Using immunoSEQ multiplex PCR, the repertoire was profiled, and TCRdb retains in-frame clones only, with some absent. V and J calls plus clone size are reproduced from that table; the DNA served to infer D and trimming. The table has 200,000 to 300,000 clones, over 80% seen once. This TCR was sampled from a human donor in a cohort sampled during active COVID-19. The sequencing input was peripheral blood.

The chain's CDR3 is CATSDLGGDGANVLTF. CDR3 DNA: TGTGCCACCAGTGATTTGGGGGGGGATGGGGCCAACGTCCTGACTTTC. V gene TRBV24-1 combines with J gene TRBJ2-6; 7 bases are shared with TRBD2. V lost 0 bases to trimming and J lost 3 bases; unmatched junction nucleotides: 1. The germline V gene has CDR1 KGHDR and CDR2 SFDVKD. The CDR3 loop spans 16 amino acids.